Presented here are 24 T cell receptor beta chains from one specimen sequenced in a study of control samples from healthy donors and cancer patients. Clones were read by immunoSEQ multiplex PCR, and TCRdb kept only the in-frame ones, dropping some. Among 50,000 or so clones, 93% were seen once, and the ten largest hold around 22%. Sequences were obtained from PBMCs. The receptor source for this set is a woman between 45 and 65 years old with head and neck cancer.

The chain links TRBV19 to TRBJ2-3, with D possibly matching TRBD2 (5 bases). The CDR3 length is 14 residues. The V gene's germline CDR1 is LNHDA and CDR2 SQIVND (reference sequence). Trimming pared 5 bases from V and 0 bases from J, leaving 9 bases between. As DNA, the CDR3 is TGTGCCAGTAGTCTGGACTTTAGCACAGATACGCAGTATTTT. As protein: CASSLDFSTDTQYF.

This chain uses TRBV4-1 with TRBJ2-2, with 8 bases identical to TRBD2. Germline trimming cut 3 bases from V and 2 bases from J; bases unmatched to any gene: 8. CDR1 and CDR2 from the germline V gene are MGHRA and YSYEKL. CDR3 length: 17 residues. The CDR3 DNA sequence: TGCGCCAGCAGCCAGCTCGGGACTAGGGTTAACACCGGGGAGCTGTTTTTT. This sequence encodes CASSQLGTRVNTGELFF.

The chain joins TRBV21-1 to TRBJ2-3; TRBD1, the table's D call, was not compared with the DNA. TRBV21-1 is a pseudogene segment. The CDR3 runs to 12 residues. Written as DNA, the CDR3 is TGTGCCAGCAGCACAAACACAGATACGCAGTATTTT. Residues: CASSTNTDTQYF.

This clone was observed a single time. This rearrangement joins TRBV5-1 to TRBJ1-6, with D tentatively TRBD1 (5 bases). With 0 bases removed from V and 4 bases from J, the gap between germline ends came to 11 bases. The CDR3 totals 16 residues. CDR1 SGHRS and CDR2 YFSETQ come from the germline V gene. The CDR3 reads CASSLAGQRYNSPLHF. The CDR3 DNA is TGCGCCAGCAGCTTGGCCGGACAAAGATATAATTCACCCCTCCACTTT.

This clone was detected once. At one end the junction does not follow the germline gene, possibly because of a read error. The J gene is TRBJ2-7, the V gene TRBV15; 12 positions agree with TRBD1. Germline CDR1 LNHNV, CDR2 YYDKDF (reference sequence). CDR3 length equals 15 residues. In DNA form, the CDR3 reads TGTGCCACCAGCGGTACCGGGACAGGGGGCTACGGGCAGTACTTC. This sequence encodes CATSGTGTGGYGQYF.

This clone was observed a single time. The chain is built from TRBV4-1 and TRBJ1-4; 11 nucleotides match TRBD1. Germline lookup yields CDR1 MGHRA and CDR2 YSYEKL. The CDR3 loop spans 14 amino acids. Unmatched junction bases numbered 4, after V lost 5 bases and J lost 8 bases. CDR3 DNA sequence: TGCGCCAGCAGCTCCGGGACAGGGGGAGAAAAACTGTTTTTT. It is translated as CASSSGTGGEKLFF.

The CDR3 region has the DNA TGTGCCAGCAGTGAATCAGGGGGAGGCAATCAGCCCCAGCATTTT. This translates into CASSESGGGNQPQHF. The V and J genes are TRBV6-1 and TRBJ1-5; 7 positions agree with TRBD1. Trimming removed 2 bases from V and 2 bases from J; junction bases left unmatched: 3. The CDR3 contains 15 residues. Germline V lookup: CDR1 MNHNS, CDR2 SASEGT.

The rearrangement uses TRBV9 and TRBJ2-3; TRBD1 matches at 9 bases. Germline CDR1 is SGDLS and CDR2 is YYNGEE. With V trimmed by 0 bases and J by 5 bases, 13 bases remained unmatched. There are 18 residues in the CDR3. CDR3 bases: TGTGCCAGCAGCGTAGACCCCCCCGACAGGGGGTGGGTAGATACGCAGTATTTT. Translating it yields CASSVDPPDRGWVDTQYF. The whole variable domain, remainder taken from reference TRBV9 and TRBJ2-3, is DSGVTQTPKHLITATGQRVTLRCSPRSGDLSVYWYQQSLDQGLQFLIQYYNGEERAKGNILERFSAQQFPDLHSELNLSSLELGDSALYFCASSVDPPDRGWVDTQYFGPGTRLTVL.

The gene calls are TRBV28 and TRBJ2-7; 7 nucleotides align to TRBD1. Germline loops: CDR1 MDHEN, CDR2 SYDVKM. This CDR3 region has 13 residues. With 8 bases clipped from V and 1 base from J, the junction kept 5 bases outside the gene matches. DNA for the CDR3: TGTGCCAGCTCCTCGGGACAGTCCTACGAGCAGTACTTC. This encodes CASSSGQSYEQYF.

The chain joins TRBV3-1 (or the pseudogene TRBV3-2) to TRBJ2-1, with 10 bases fitting TRBD2. Germline lookup yields CDR1 LGHDT and CDR2 YNNKEL (reference sequence). The CDR3 contains 14 residues. V trimming: 4 bases; J trimming: 12 bases; junction bases outside the gene matches: 9. The CDR3 nucleotides read TGTGCCAGCAGCCCATCCGGGACTAGCGCCTGGCAGTTCTTC. Protein sequence: CASSPSGTSAWQFF.

The genes are TRBV27 and TRBJ2-5, with TRBD1 as a possible D gene (5 bases). Trimming cost V 3 bases and J 7 bases, with 15 bases left between them. CDR3 length: 14 residues. CDR1 and CDR2 from the germline V gene are MNHEY and SMNVEV (reference sequence). DNA for the CDR3: TGTGCCAGCAGTTTCTCAGGGTCGATGGGGACCCAGTACTTC. Translation: CASSFSGSMGTQYF.

This chain joins TRBV27 and TRBJ2-2, with D possibly TRBD2 on 5 matching bases. Trimming removed 4 bases at V and 0 bases at J, with 12 bases between. CDR3 length: 16 residues. The germline CDR1 and CDR2 sequences are MNHEY and SMNVEV (reference sequence). The CDR3: CASSSWTVANTGELFF. As DNA, the CDR3 is TGTGCCAGCAGTTCGTGGACTGTCGCGAACACCGGGGAGCTGTTTTTT.

The chain is built from TRBV28 and TRBJ1-2; a weak D match, TRBD1 (6 bases). V was trimmed by 6 bases and J by 4 bases, leaving 21 bases between them. The CDR3 has 16 residues. Germline V gene lookup returns CDR1 MDHEN and CDR2 SYDVKM. CDR3 DNA sequence: TGTGCCAGCAGCACGATGGGATCCGGGACACCCTATGGCTACACCTTC. Its translation: CASSTMGSGTPYGYTF.

In DNA form, the CDR3 reads TGTGCCATCAGTCCCGGGACAGTGAAGAACACTGAAGCTTTCTTT. It codes for CAISPGTVKNTEAFF. The chain carries TRBV10-3 and TRBJ1-1, with 7 bases matching TRBD1. The CDR3 spans 15 residues. CDR1 and CDR2 (germline): ENHRY, SYGVKD. V lost 5 bases to trimming and J lost 1 base; unmatched junction nucleotides: 7.

The V and J genes are TRBV5-1 and TRBJ2-2, with D uncertain. The CDR3 covers 14 residues. From germline, CDR1 is SGHRS and CDR2 YFSETQ. Trimming took 0 bases from V and 4 from J, leaving 7 bases between them. The CDR3 nucleotides read TGCGCCAGCAGCTTGGAAGGGTCCACCGGGGAGCTGTTTTTT. It is translated as CASSLEGSTGELFF.

The chain employs TRBV7-9 and TRBJ2-7, with 13 nucleotides matching TRBD2. The CDR3 runs to 18 residues. In germline, CDR1 is SEHNR, CDR2 FQNEAQ (reference sequence). The V segment lost 2 bases and the J segment 5 bases; nucleotides outside the gene matches: 12. The CDR3 DNA sequence: TGTGCCAGCAGCTTACCGGGGAGGACTAGCGGGAGCCTGGACGAGCAGTACTTC. Its translation: CASSLPGRTSGSLDEQYF.

This chain links TRBV2 with TRBJ1-1; D is undetermined. The V gene lost 11 bases and the J gene lost 3 bases, with 13 bases spanning the gap. CDR1 is SNHLY and CDR2 is FYNNEI in the germline V gene. This CDR3 spans 12 amino acids. This CDR3 is CAGRREDTEAFF. The DNA of the CDR3 is TGTGCCGGCCGACGGGAGGACACTGAAGCTTTCTTT.

This chain uses TRBV18 with TRBJ2-3; TRBD2 aligns across 7 bases. This CDR3 has 13 residues. V lost 3 bases to trimming and J lost 5 bases; unmatched junction nucleotides: 2. Per the germline V gene, CDR1 is KGHSH and CDR2 is LQKENI. The CDR3 sequence is CASSPTGGDTQYF. The CDR3 DNA sequence: TGTGCCAGCTCACCGACGGGGGGAGATACGCAGTATTTT.

The CDR3 DNA follows: TGTGCCAGCAGTTTAAGGGGCGGGACGGGCACAGATACGCAGTATTTT. This translates into CASSLRGGTGTDTQYF. The V gene is TRBV28, the J gene TRBJ2-3; tentatively, D is TRBD2 (6 bases). Trimming removed 2 bases from V and 1 base from J, with 13 bases in between. This CDR3 has 16 amino acids. Germline V gives CDR1 MDHEN, CDR2 SYDVKM.

The V and J genes are TRBV11-2 and TRBJ1-4; 8 positions match TRBD1. The CDR3 runs 16 residues. CDR1 and CDR2 (germline): SGHAT, FQNNGV. After removal of 7 bases from V and 2 bases from J, the junction contained 9 bases not matched to a gene. CDR3 protein: CASKLTGDATNEKLFF. The CDR3 DNA follows: TGTGCCAGCAAGCTGACAGGGGATGCGACTAATGAAAAACTGTTTTTT.

The chain uses TRBV5-1 and TRBJ1-1; TRBD1 matches 9 bases. Per the germline V gene, CDR1 is SGHRS and CDR2 is YFSETQ. The CDR3 totals 14 residues. V shed 3 bases and J 3 bases; nucleotides not matched to a gene: 3. CDR3 DNA: TGCGCCAGCAGCTCGGGACAGGGTGACACTGAAGCTTTCTTT. Encoded protein: CASSSGQGDTEAFF.

This sequence joins TRBV29-1 and TRBJ1-1, with a weak D call TRBD1 (6 bases). The CDR3 is 15 residues long. V was clipped by 0 bases and J by 5 bases, with 16 bases between them. Germline lookup yields CDR1 SQVTM and CDR2 ANQGSEA. For the CDR3, the DNA is TGCAGCGTTGAAGAGTTCGGCAGGGGAACAACTGAAGCTTTCTTT. As protein: CSVEEFGRGTTEAFF.

V is TRBV19 and J is TRBJ1-2, with a possible D match to TRBD1 (6 bases). CDR1 is LNHDA, CDR2 SQIVND, per germline (reference sequence). The V end lost 6 bases, the J end lost 5 bases, and 13 bases lay between the germline ends. The CDR3 is 13 amino acids. In DNA form, the CDR3 reads TGTGCCAGTAGCAGACAGGTCGGGTATGGCTACACCTTC. Protein product: CASSRQVGYGYTF.

The chain combines TRBV5-1 with TRBJ2-7; maybe TRBD1 (6 bases). The V end lost 4 bases, the J end lost 5 bases, and 19 bases lay between the germline ends. Germline V gene data show CDR1 as SGHRS and CDR2 as YFSETQ. The CDR3 runs to 15 residues. Here the CDR3 DNA reads TGCGCCAGCAGCACTAAACAGGGAACGGACGACGAGCAGTACTTC. It codes for CASSTKQGTDDEQYF.